The next 3 T cell receptor beta chains were all read from a single sample in a study of metastatic and nonmetastatic thyroid tumors. TCRdb re-clonotyped the PCR reads via MiXCR. This table has 30,000 to 35,000 clones, just under 30% appearing once. Patients were all untreated before their thyroid surgery. Material: blood. The source is a female donor with papillary thyroid cancer or a benign thyroid nodule (not recorded which). Some clones in this sample may be carry-over from other donors' samples.

The rearrangement uses TRBV19 and TRBJ2-5, with 10 nucleotides matching TRBD2. The trim removed 3 bases at V and 0 bases at J, leaving 4 bases unmatched. Germline CDR1 is LNHDA and CDR2 is SQIVND (reference sequence). The CDR3 extends over 16 amino acids. CDR3 protein: CASSMGAGGYQETQYF. Here the CDR3 DNA reads TGTGCCAGTAGTATGGGAGCGGGAGGGTACCAAGAGACCCAGTACTTC.

This chain connects TRBV20-1 to TRBJ2-3; D gene uncertain. The CDR3 covers 14 residues. The germline V gene has CDR1 DFQATT and CDR2 SNEGSKA (reference sequence). Trimming cost V 6 bases and J 5 bases, with 18 bases left between them. The CDR3 loop reads CSAPKGGVGDTQYF. CDR3 DNA sequence: TGCAGTGCCCCTAAGGGTGGGGTAGGAGATACGCAGTATTTT.

This clone appeared a few times. This sequence joins TRBV6-1 and TRBJ2-1; TRBD2 might be the D (5 bases). Germline V gives CDR1 MNHNS, CDR2 SASEGT. The V end was cut by 6 bases, the J end by 8 bases, with 11 bases between. The CDR3 consists of 12 residues. The CDR3 spells CASRSSGDEQFF. As DNA, the CDR3 is TGTGCCAGCAGATCCAGCGGCGATGAGCAGTTCTTC.